This T cell receptor (beta chain) was recorded in a study of control samples from healthy donors and cancer patients. V was clipped by 3 bases and J by 3 bases; unmatched bases: 2. From germline, CDR1 is SNHLY and CDR2 FYNNEI. The CDR3 spans 14 residues. Sequenced by immunoSEQ multiplex PCR; TCRdb stores in-frame clones only, minus some. This sample has tens of thousands of clones, with roughly 87% found just once. Sequencing was performed on blood. The sequence was collected from a man between 45 and 60 years old in good health. The chain couples TRBV2 to TRBJ2-1, with 7 bases lining up with TRBD2. This chain's CDR3 is CASSEGGSYNEQFF. The CDR3 nucleotides are TGTGCCAGCAGTGAGGGCGGGAGCTACAATGAGCAGTTCTTC.